The rows below give T cell receptor beta chains drawn from one sample of a study of OX40 agonist ivuxolimab in advanced cancers. This table comes from immunoSEQ multiplex PCR, and its TCRdb copy is limited to in-frame clones, with some not included. Of around 82,000 clones in the sample, 88% were seen once. This sample comprised CD4+ or CD8+ T cells sorted from blood, obtained in a trial of the OX40 agonist ivuxolimab. These receptors came from an adult with an advanced solid tumor such as melanoma, head and neck, liver or kidney cancer. Each CDR3 is given with its conserved first and last residue. D genes are given only for firm matches. The size field is filled for only some rows; it gives once, few, many or a size class.

abundance	j_gene	d_gene	v_gene	CDR3nt	CDR3aa
once	TRBJ2-1	TRBD2	TRBV19	TGTGCCAGTAGTTTATCGGGGGGGATAGCTTTGAATGAGCAGTTCTTC	CASSLSGGIALNEQFF
.	TRBJ2-1	.	TRBV6-6	TGTGCCAGCAGTCGGCAGGGAGTCAATGAGCAGTTCTTC	CASSRQGVNEQFF
.	TRBJ1-6	TRBD1	TRBV5-5	TGTGCCAGCAGTTCCTCCCTCTTCCCGGGACAGCAAGATTCACCCCTCCACTTT	CASSSSLFPGQQDSPLHF
.	TRBJ2-5	.	TRBV7-2	TGTGCCAGCAGCTTGGAGACCCAGTACTTC	CASSLETQYF
.	TRBJ1-6	TRBD1	TRBV5-1	TGCGCCAGCAACCCGGGACAGGGAGGGCCCCTCCACTTT	CASNPGQGGPLHF
.	TRBJ2-7	.	TRBV6-1	TGTGCCAGCATCCGGTCGTCTCAGTCCTACGAGCAGTACTTC	CASIRSSQSYEQYF
.	TRBJ1-4	.	TRBV5-1	TGCGCCAGCAGCTTGGATGGGTATGGCACTAATGAAAAACTGTTTTTT	CASSLDGYGTNEKLFF
.	TRBJ1-4	.	TRBV6-1	TGTGCCAGCGTAGGGGCAACTAATGAAAAACTGTTTTTT	CASVGATNEKLFF
.	TRBJ1-2	TRBD1	TRBV7-3	TGTGCCAGCAGCCCGTTCCCTCCCGACAGGGGGAGTGGAGGCTACACCTTC	CASSPFPPDRGSGGYTF
.	TRBJ2-4	TRBD1	TRBV29-1	TGCAGCGTTACAGGGGGCCGAGCCAAAAACATTCAGTACTTC	CSVTGGRAKNIQYF
once	TRBJ1-2	.	TRBV5-1	TGCGCCAGCAGCCCCGACAGAAACTATGGCTACACCTTC	CASSPDRNYGYTF
.	TRBJ2-7	.	TRBV7-9	TGTGCCAGCAGCTTGGGCTCAACCTCCTACGAGCAGTACTTC	CASSLGSTSYEQYF
.	TRBJ2-1	TRBD1	TRBV5-1	TGCGCCAGCAGCCCACAGGGACAGTGGAACAATGAGCAGTTCTTC	CASSPQGQWNNEQFF
.	TRBJ2-7	.	TRBV28	TGTGCCAGCAGCCGGGGGACCTACGAGCAGTACTTC	CASSRGTYEQYF
.	TRBJ2-2	.	TRBV19	TGTGCCAGTAGTGTTCAGGGGAACACCGGGGAGCTGTTTTTT	CASSVQGNTGELFF
.	TRBJ2-2	.	TRBV9	TGTGCCAGCAGCGCCCGGGCGGGCACCGGGGAGCTGTTTTTT	CASSARAGTGELFF
.	TRBJ2-5	.	TRBV18	TGTGCCAGCTCACCAGTCCGAGAAGAGACCCAGTACTTC	CASSPVREETQYF
.	TRBJ2-5	.	TRBV7-2	TGTGCCAGCAGCGACGGGGGCAGCCTCGTGACCCAGTACTTC	CASSDGGSLVTQYF
.	TRBJ2-1	.	TRBV5-1	TGCGCCAGCAGTTGGAGGGCCGGATCCAATGAGCAGTTCTTC	CASSWRAGSNEQFF
.	TRBJ1-1	.	TRBV6-5	TGTGCCAGCAGTTACTCGGGACGTGCTGAAGCTTTCTTT	CASSYSGRAEAFF
.	TRBJ2-1	.	TRBV6-6	TGTGCCAGCAGGCGCGGGACCGCCACCTACAATGAGCAGTTCTTC	CASRRGTATYNEQFF
.	TRBJ2-5	.	TRBV5-1	TGCGCCAGCAGCTTGGAACGGCAGGGGCAAGAGACCCAGTACTTC	CASSLERQGQETQYF
.	TRBJ2-2	TRBD2	TRBV7-2	TGTGCCAGCAGCCTTTATAGCGGGGGGACCGGGGAGCTGTTTTTT	CASSLYSGGTGELFF
.	TRBJ2-3	TRBD2	TRBV10-3	TGTGCCATCAGTGAGGGGACTACTCCAAATACGCAGTATTTT	CAISEGTTPNTQYF
once	TRBJ1-5	.	TRBV11-2	TGTGCCAGCAGCCGATACAATCAGCCCCAGCATTTT	CASSRYNQPQHF
.	TRBJ2-7	TRBD1	TRBV10-3	TGTGCCATCGGCGACTCTCAGGGGGCGGCTGACGAGCAGTACTTC	CAIGDSQGAADEQYF
.	TRBJ2-2	.	TRBV6-1	TGTGCCAGCACTTGGGGGCAAGCCGGGGAGCTGTTTTTT	CASTWGQAGELFF
.	TRBJ1-6	TRBD1	TRBV7-6	TGTGCCAGCAGCTTATCAGGGGGCAATTCACCCCTCCACTTT	CASSLSGGNSPLHF
.	TRBJ2-5	.	TRBV2	TGTGCCAGCAGTCCCCTCCTCGGGACTCCCAAAGAGACCCAGTACTTC	CASSPLLGTPKETQYF